Below, 12 T cell receptor beta chains from the same sample are listed, as sequenced in a study of OX40 agonist ivuxolimab in advanced cancers. Here immunoSEQ multiplex PCR was the method, and the copy in TCRdb shows in-frame clones only, minus some. The repertoire holds tens of thousands of clones, 85% to 95% seen once, with 25% in the top ten. Sequencing used CD4+ or CD8+ T cells sorted from blood, obtained in a trial of the OX40 agonist ivuxolimab. These receptors were taken from an adult with an advanced solid tumor such as melanoma, head and neck, liver or kidney cancer.

As concerns this clone: Other DNA sequences of this sample code for an identical CDR3. The V and J genes are TRBV4-1 and TRBJ2-7; 11 bases are shared with TRBD2. The germline gives CDR1 MGHRA, CDR2 YSYEKL. With 4 bases clipped from V and 4 bases from J, the junction kept 3 bases outside the gene matches. This CDR3 has 14 amino acids. CDR3 sequence (DNA): TGCGCCAGCAGCCCCGGGACTAGCGGATACGAGCAGTACTTC. This codes for CASSPGTSGYEQYF.

V and J are TRBV5-1 and TRBJ2-3, with D tentatively TRBD1 or TRBD2 (5 bases each). The CDR3 is 15 amino acids. From germline, CDR1 is SGHRS and CDR2 YFSETQ. Trimming pared 4 bases from V and 3 bases from J, leaving 15 bases between. CDR3 DNA sequence: TGCGCCAGCAGCGAGGACGGGGCTTCTACAGATACGCAGTATTTT. Translating it yields CASSEDGASTDTQYF.

In this sample, this clone turned up once. The sample has other DNA sequences that encode this CDR3 too. The chain joins TRBV19 to TRBJ1-5, with a weak D call TRBD1 (5 bases). CDR1 and CDR2 from the germline V gene are LNHDA and SQIVND (reference sequence). CDR3 length: 12 amino acids. V lost 3 bases to trimming and J lost 6 bases, with 6 bases between them. CDR3 sequence: CASSIGGQPQHF. CDR3 nucleotide sequence: TGTGCCAGTAGTATTGGGGGTCAGCCCCAGCATTTT. Full variable domain (rest looked up from reference TRBV19 and TRBJ1-5): DGGITQSPKYLFRKEGQNVTLSCEQNLNHDAMYWYRQDPGQGLRLIYYSQIVNDFQKGDIAEGYSVSREKKESFPLTVTSAQKNPTAFYLCASSIGGQPQHFGDGTRLSIL.

V gene TRBV19 combines with J gene TRBJ2-1; 7 nucleotides match TRBD2. With 3 bases clipped from V and 7 bases from J, the junction kept 9 bases outside the gene matches. Germline V gene sequence: CDR1 LNHDA, CDR2 SQIVND (reference sequence). The CDR3 sequence is 15 residues long. CDR3 DNA sequence: TGTGCCAGTAGTATTAGAGGACTAGAGAGAAATGAGCAGTTCTTC. Encoded protein: CASSIRGLERNEQFF.

The genes are TRBV19 and TRBJ1-5; TRBD1 matches 7 bases. From germline, CDR1 is LNHDA and CDR2 SQIVND (reference sequence). V dropped 4 bases and J dropped 4; count of bases not matched to a gene: 4. CDR3 length equals 14 residues. The CDR3 nucleotides read TGTGCCAGTAGTAAATCGACAGGGAATCAGCCCCAGCATTTT. Protein product: CASSKSTGNQPQHF.

The genes are TRBV28 and TRBJ1-2, with 7 bases matching TRBD1. CDR3 length: 12 amino acids. The V gene's germline CDR1 is MDHEN and CDR2 SYDVKM. V trimming: 5 bases; J trimming: 8 bases; junction bases outside the gene matches: 5. This chain's CDR3 is CASSRDRWGYTF. The CDR3 nucleotides are TGTGCCAGCAGTAGGGACAGATGGGGCTACACCTTC.

This chain uses TRBV6-6 with TRBJ2-7; D may correspond to TRBD1 or TRBD2 (5 bases each). CDR1 is MNHNY, CDR2 SVGAGI, per germline (reference sequence). Trimming stripped 4 bases from V and 2 bases from J, with 12 bases between. CDR3 length equals 14 residues. The CDR3 nucleotides read TGTGCCAGCAGTTTCCGGGACGGCACCTACGAGCAGTACTTC. It yields the protein CASSFRDGTYEQYF.

V is TRBV4-2 and J is TRBJ2-5, with D possibly matching TRBD2 (6 bases). Trimming cost V 0 bases and J 2 bases, with 10 bases left between them. This CDR3 is built from 15 residues. Germline-derived CDR1 and CDR2 are LGHNA and YNFKEQ. In nucleotides, the CDR3 is TGTGCCAGCAGCCAAGAAAGGCGGGGACAAGAGACCCAGTACTTC. This codes for CASSQERRGQETQYF.

This chain joins TRBV29-1 and TRBJ2-7, with a possible D match to TRBD2 (5 bases). V lost 3 bases to trimming and J lost 5 bases, with 11 bases between them. CDR1 and CDR2 (germline): SQVTM, ANQGSEA. CDR3 size: 12 residues. In DNA form, the CDR3 reads TGCAGCGTTGACGAGGGAGTGAACGAGCAGTACTTC. Translation: CSVDEGVNEQYF.

The V gene is TRBV19, the J gene TRBJ2-3; 10 nucleotides match TRBD2. The length of the CDR3 is 18 residues. CDR1 and CDR2 from the germline V gene are LNHDA and SQIVND (reference sequence). With 0 bases clipped from V and 4 bases from J, the junction kept 10 bases outside the gene matches. Here the CDR3 reads CASSIDQQREGLPDTQYF. CDR3 DNA sequence: TGTGCCAGTAGTATAGATCAACAGCGGGAGGGCCTCCCAGATACGCAGTATTTT.

V usage is TRBV5-6 and J usage is TRBJ2-5; 9 positions match TRBD2. This CDR3 is built from 18 residues. Per the germline V gene, CDR1 is SGHDT and CDR2 is YYEEEE. V was clipped by 4 bases and J by 5 bases; unmatched bases: 18. The CDR3 DNA reads TGTGCCAGCAGCGGGCTCGGGGTAGCGGGAGCCCCCAGGGAGACCCAGTACTTC. Translating gives CASSGLGVAGAPRETQYF.

CDR3 in amino acids: CASSLVDRLASTDTQYF. The CDR3 nucleotides are TGTGCCAGCAGCTTAGTAGATCGACTAGCGAGCACAGATACGCAGTATTTT. The J gene is TRBJ2-3, the V gene TRBV7-8; 8 nucleotides agree with TRBD2. The CDR3 runs 17 residues. The J segment lost 0 bases and the V segment lost 1 base, leaving 6 bases of the junction unmatched. Germline CDR1 is SGHVS and CDR2 is FQNEAQ.